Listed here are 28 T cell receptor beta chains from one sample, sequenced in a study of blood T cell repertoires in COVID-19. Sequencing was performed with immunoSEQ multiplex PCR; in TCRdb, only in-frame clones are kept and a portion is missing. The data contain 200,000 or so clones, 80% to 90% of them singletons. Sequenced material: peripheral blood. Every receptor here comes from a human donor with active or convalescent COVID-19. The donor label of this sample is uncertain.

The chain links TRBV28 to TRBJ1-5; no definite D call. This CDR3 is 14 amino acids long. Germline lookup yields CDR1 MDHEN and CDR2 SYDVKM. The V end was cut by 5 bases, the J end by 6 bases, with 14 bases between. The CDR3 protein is CASSLLFSLQPQHF. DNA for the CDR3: TGTGCCAGCAGTCTCCTTTTTAGCCTTCAGCCCCAGCATTTT.

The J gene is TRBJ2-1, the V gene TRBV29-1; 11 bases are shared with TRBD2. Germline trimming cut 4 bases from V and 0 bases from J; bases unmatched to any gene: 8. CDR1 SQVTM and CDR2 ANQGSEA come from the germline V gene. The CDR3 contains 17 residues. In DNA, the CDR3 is TGCAGCGTTGCCCAGACTAGCGGGGCTAGCTCCTACAATGAGCAGTTCTTC. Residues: CSVAQTSGASSYNEQFF.

This chain's CDR3 is CASSQSPGRVITEAFF. The CDR3 nucleotides are TGCGCCAGCAGCCAAAGTCCCGGGAGGGTAATCACTGAAGCTTTCTTT. The V and J genes are TRBV4-1 and TRBJ1-1, with D hard to call. CDR1 and CDR2 from the germline V gene are MGHRA and YSYEKL. This CDR3 comprises 16 residues. Trimming removed 2 bases from V and 4 bases from J, with 17 bases in between.

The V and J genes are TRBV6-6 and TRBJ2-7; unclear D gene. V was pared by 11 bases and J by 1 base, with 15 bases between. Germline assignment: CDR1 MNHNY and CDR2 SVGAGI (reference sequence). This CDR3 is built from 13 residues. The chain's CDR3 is CASTPAVSYEQYF. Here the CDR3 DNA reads TGTGCCTCGACACCCGCAGTATCCTACGAGCAGTACTTC.

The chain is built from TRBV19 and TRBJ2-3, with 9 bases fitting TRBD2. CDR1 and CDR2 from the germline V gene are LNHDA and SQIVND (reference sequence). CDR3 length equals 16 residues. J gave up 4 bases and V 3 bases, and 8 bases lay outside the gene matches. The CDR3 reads CASSILAGLGADTQYF. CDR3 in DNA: TGTGCCAGTAGTATCCTAGCGGGACTTGGGGCAGATACGCAGTATTTT.

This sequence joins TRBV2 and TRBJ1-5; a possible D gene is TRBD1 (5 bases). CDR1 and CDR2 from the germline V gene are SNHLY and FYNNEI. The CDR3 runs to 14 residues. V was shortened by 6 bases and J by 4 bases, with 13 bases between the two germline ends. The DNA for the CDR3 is TGTGCCAGCAGGGGGGGACCCGGGAATCAGCCCCAGCATTTT. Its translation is CASRGGPGNQPQHF.

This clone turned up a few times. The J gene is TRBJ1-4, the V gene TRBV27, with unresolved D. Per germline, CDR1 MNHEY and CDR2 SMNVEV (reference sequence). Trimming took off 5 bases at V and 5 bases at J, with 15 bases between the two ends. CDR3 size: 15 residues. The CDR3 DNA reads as TGTGCCAGCAGTGCCCTGGACTTGGGAAATGAAAAACTGTTTTTT. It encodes CASSALDLGNEKLFF.

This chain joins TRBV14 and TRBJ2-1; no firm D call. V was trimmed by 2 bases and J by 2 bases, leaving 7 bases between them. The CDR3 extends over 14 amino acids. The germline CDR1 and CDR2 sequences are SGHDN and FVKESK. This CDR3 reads CASSQYRAYNEQFF. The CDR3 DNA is TGTGCCAGCAGCCAATATCGGGCCTACAATGAGCAGTTCTTC.

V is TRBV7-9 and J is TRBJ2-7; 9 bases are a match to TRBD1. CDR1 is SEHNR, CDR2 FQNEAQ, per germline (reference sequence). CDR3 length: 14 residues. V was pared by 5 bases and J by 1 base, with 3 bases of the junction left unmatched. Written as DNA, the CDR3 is TGTGCCAGCAGCCGGGACAGGGTTTCCTACGAGCAGTACTTC. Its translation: CASSRDRVSYEQYF. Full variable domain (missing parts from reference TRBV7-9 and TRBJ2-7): DTGVSQNPRHKITKRGQNVTFRCDPISEHNRLYWYRQTLGQGPEFLTYFQNEAQLEKSRLLSDRFSAERPKGSFSTLEIQRTEQGDSAMYLCASSRDRVSYEQYFGPGTRLTVT.

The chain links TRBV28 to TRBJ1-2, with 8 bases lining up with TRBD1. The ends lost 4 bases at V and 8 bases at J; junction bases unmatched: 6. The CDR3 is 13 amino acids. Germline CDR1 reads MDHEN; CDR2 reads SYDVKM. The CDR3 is CASSSPAGGGYTF. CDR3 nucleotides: TGTGCCAGCAGTTCCCCGGCAGGGGGCGGCTACACCTTC.

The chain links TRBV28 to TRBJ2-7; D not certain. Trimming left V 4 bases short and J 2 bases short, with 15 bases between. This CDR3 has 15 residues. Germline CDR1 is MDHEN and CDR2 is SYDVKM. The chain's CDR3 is CASSSPDREAYEQYF. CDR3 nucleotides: TGTGCCAGCAGTTCCCCAGACCGAGAGGCCTACGAGCAGTACTTC.

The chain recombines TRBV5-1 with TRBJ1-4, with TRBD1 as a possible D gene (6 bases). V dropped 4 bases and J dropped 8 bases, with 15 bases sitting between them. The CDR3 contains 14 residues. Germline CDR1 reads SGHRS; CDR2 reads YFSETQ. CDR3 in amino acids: CASSQQGGNEKLFF. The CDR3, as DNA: TGCGCCAGCAGCCAACAGGGAGGGAACGAAAAACTGTTTTTT.

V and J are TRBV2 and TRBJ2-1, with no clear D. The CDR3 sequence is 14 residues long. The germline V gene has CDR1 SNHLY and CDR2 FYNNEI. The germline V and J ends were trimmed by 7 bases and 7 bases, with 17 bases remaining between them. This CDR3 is CASKEFANENEQFF. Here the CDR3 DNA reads TGTGCCAGCAAAGAATTCGCGAATGAGAATGAGCAGTTCTTC.

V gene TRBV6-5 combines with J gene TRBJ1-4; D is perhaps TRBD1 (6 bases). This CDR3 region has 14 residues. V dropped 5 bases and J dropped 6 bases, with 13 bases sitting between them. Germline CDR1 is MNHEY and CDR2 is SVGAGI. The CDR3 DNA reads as TGTGCCAGCAGTATGACAGGACCGGATGAAAAACTGTTTTTT. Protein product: CASSMTGPDEKLFF.

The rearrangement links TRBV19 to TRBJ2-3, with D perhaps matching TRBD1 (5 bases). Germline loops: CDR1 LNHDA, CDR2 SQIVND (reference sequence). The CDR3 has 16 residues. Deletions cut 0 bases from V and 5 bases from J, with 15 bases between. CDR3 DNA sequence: TGTGCCAGTAGTATAGATGGAGTAGGGGTCCGAGATACGCAGTATTTT. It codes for CASSIDGVGVRDTQYF.

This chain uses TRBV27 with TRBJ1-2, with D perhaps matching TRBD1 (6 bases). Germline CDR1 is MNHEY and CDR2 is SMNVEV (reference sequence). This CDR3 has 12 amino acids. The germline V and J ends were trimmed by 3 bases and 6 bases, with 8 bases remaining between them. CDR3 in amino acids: CASSFAGDGYTF. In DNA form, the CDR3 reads TGTGCCAGCAGTTTCGCAGGGGATGGCTACACCTTC.

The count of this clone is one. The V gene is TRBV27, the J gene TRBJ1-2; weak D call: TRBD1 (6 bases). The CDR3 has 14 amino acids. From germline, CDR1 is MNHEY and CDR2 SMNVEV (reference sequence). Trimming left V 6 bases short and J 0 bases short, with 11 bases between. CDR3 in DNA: TGTGCCAGCAGGAGGGGGGGAACTAACTATGGCTACACCTTC. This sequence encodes CASRRGGTNYGYTF.

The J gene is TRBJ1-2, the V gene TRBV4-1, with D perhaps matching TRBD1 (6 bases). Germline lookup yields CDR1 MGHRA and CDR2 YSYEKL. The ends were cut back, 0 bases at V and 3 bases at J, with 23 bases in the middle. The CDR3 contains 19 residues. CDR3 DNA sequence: TGCGCCAGCAGCCAAGATCCAACGGTAATAGGGGGGGAGGACTATGGCTACACCTTC. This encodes CASSQDPTVIGGEDYGYTF.

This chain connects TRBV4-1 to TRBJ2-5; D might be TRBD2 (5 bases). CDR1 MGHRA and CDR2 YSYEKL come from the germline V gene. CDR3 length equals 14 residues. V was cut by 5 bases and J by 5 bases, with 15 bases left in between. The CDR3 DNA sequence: TGCGCCAGCAGCGAAAGGAGCGGTAGGGAGACCCAGTACTTC. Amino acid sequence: CASSERSGRETQYF.

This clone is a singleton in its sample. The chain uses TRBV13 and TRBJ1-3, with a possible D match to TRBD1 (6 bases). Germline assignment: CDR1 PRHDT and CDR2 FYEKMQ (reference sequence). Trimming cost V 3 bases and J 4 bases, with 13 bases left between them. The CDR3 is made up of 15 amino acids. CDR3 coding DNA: TGTGCCAGCAGCTTGGGCGGGGGCAGCGGAAACACCATATATTTT. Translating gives CASSLGGGSGNTIYF.

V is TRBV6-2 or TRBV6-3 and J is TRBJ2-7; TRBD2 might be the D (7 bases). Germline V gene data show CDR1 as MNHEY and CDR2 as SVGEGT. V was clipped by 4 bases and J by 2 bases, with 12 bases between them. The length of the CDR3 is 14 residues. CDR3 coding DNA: TGTGCCAGCAGTTGGGCGGGGGCGACCTACGAGCAGTACTTC. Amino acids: CASSWAGATYEQYF.

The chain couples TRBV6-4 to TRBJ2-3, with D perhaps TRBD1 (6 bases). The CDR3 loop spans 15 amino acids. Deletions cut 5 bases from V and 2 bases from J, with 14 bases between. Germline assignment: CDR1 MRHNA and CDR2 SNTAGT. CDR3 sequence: CASSPTGRHTDTQYF. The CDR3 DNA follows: TGTGCCAGCAGTCCGACAGGTAGGCACACAGATACGCAGTATTTT.

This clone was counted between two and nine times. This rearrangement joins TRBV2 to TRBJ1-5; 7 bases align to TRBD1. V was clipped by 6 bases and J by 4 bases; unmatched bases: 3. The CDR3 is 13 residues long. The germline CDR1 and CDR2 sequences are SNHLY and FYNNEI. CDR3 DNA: TGTGCCAGCAGCCGGGACAGAAATCAGCCCCAGCATTTT. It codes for CASSRDRNQPQHF.

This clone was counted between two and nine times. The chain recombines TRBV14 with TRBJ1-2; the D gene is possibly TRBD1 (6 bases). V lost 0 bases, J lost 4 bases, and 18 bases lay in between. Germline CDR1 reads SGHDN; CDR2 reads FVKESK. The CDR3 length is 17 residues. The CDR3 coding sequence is TGTGCCAGCAGCCAAGATCTGGGGGCAGGAACCCTCTATGGCTACACCTTC. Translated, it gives CASSQDLGAGTLYGYTF.

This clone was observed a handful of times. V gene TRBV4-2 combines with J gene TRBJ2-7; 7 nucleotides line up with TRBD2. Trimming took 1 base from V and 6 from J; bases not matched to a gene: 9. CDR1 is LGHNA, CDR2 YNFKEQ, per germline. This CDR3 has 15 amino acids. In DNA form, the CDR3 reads TGTGCCAGCAGCCAAGGGGCTTCGGGGAGGGGCGAGCAGTACTTC. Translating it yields CASSQGASGRGEQYF.

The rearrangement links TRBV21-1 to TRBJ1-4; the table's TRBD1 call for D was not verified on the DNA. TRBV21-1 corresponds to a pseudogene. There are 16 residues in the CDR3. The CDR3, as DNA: TGTGCCAGCAGCAAGATGCCGCAGGGAATAGATGAAAAACTGTTTTTT. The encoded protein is CASSKMPQGIDEKLFF.

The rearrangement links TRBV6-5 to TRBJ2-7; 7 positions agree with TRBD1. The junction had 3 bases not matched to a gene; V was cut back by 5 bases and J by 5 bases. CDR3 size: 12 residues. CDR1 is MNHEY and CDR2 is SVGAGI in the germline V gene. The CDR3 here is CASSNRGDEQYF. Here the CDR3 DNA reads TGTGCCAGCAGTAACAGGGGCGACGAGCAGTACTTC.

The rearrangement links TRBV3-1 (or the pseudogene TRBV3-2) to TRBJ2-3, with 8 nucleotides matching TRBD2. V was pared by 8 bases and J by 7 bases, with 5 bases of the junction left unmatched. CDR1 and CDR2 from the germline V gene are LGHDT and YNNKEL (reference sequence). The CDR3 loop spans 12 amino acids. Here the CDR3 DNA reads TGTGCCAGCCGGGGGGGGAGTCATACGCAGTATTTT. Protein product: CASRGGSHTQYF.